The next 30 T cell receptor beta chains were all read from a single sample in a study of blood T cells in healthy people across ages. A sample-barcoded 5' primer and a J-beta primer mix were used in a second PCR of roughly 6 to 12 cycles. TCRdb reprocessed the 5' RACE reads with MiXCR, giving one entry per CDR3 protein. The data contain about 1.5 million distinct CDR3 sequences, 40% to 45% of them singletons. The sequencing input was blood. The receptors come from a woman aged 18-30 years in good health.

Only a few counts were recorded for this clonotype. The chain is built from TRBV5-6 and TRBJ2-3; D uncertain. The CDR3 length is 15 residues. Germline V CDR1 and CDR2: SGHDT, YYEEEE. V was cut by 0 bases and J by 2 bases, with 10 bases left in between. CDR3 loop: CASSLGQILTDTQYF. The CDR3 nucleotides read TGTGCCAGCAGCTTGGGGCAGATCCTCACAGATACGCAGTATTTT.

V usage is TRBV11-2 and J usage is TRBJ2-1; D is ambiguous. Germline loops: CDR1 SGHAT, CDR2 FQNNGV. Trimming removed 2 bases at V and 3 bases at J, with 17 bases between. This CDR3 comprises 17 residues. The CDR3 coding sequence is TGTGCCAGCAGCTTATTGGTATCAACCGCGGTCTACAATGAGCAGTTCTTC. It encodes CASSLLVSTAVYNEQFF.

The rearrangement uses TRBV28 and TRBJ2-6, with 10 bases matching TRBD2. CDR1 and CDR2 (germline): MDHEN, SYDVKM. V was pared by 3 bases and J by 2 bases, with 4 bases of the junction left unmatched. The CDR3 spans 17 residues. The CDR3 loop reads CASSFPSGRTGANVLTF. The DNA of the CDR3 is TGTGCCAGCAGTTTTCCTAGCGGGAGAACTGGGGCCAACGTCCTGACTTTC.

This clonotype appeared a few times. The V call is TRBV4-1, the J call TRBJ2-7; TRBD2 agrees at 9 bases. CDR1 is MGHRA, CDR2 YSYEKL, per germline. The CDR3 spans 15 residues. The V segment lost 5 bases and the J segment 5 bases; nucleotides outside the gene matches: 10. The CDR3 DNA follows: TGCGCCAGCAGCTCTATGGCGGGGGGGCACAACGAGCAGTACTTC. Translating gives CASSSMAGGHNEQYF.

The CDR3 reads CASSQMASYNSPLHF. CDR3 coding DNA: TGTGCCAGCAGCCAGATGGCATCTTATAATTCACCCCTCCACTTT. The chain uses TRBV6-2 or TRBV6-3 and TRBJ1-6, with unresolved D. CDR1 and CDR2 from the germline V gene are MNHEY and SVGEGT. This CDR3 has 15 amino acids. The V and J ends lost 6 bases and 4 bases respectively, with 13 bases between them.

The chain couples TRBV9 to TRBJ1-3; no clear D. From germline, CDR1 is SGDLS and CDR2 YYNGEE. Trimming left V 0 bases short and J 2 bases short, with 6 bases between. The CDR3 runs 14 residues. The CDR3 loop is CASSVAAAGNTIYF. In DNA form, the CDR3 reads TGTGCCAGCAGCGTAGCGGCGGCTGGAAACACCATATATTTT.

This chain links TRBV7-9 with TRBJ2-2; TRBD2 matches at 8 bases. V lost 0 bases, J lost 6 bases, and 3 bases stayed unmatched. The CDR3 sequence is 15 residues long. In germline, CDR1 is SEHNR, CDR2 FQNEAQ (reference sequence). CDR3 sequence: CASSLAGRAAGELFF. The CDR3 coding sequence is TGTGCCAGCAGCTTAGCCGGGAGGGCCGCCGGGGAGCTGTTTTTT. Full variable domain (outside the CDR3, taken from reference TRBV7-9 and TRBJ2-2): DTGVSQNPRHKITKRGQNVTFRCDPISEHNRLYWYRQTLGQGPEFLTYFQNEAQLEKSRLLSDRFSAERPKGSFSTLEIQRTEQGDSAMYLCASSLAGRAAGELFFGEGSRLTVL.

This clonotype was detected only a few times. The V call is TRBV7-9, the J call TRBJ1-1; maybe TRBD1 (5 bases). The CDR3 length is 15 residues. Germline CDR1 SEHNR, CDR2 FQNEAQ (reference sequence). V lost 2 bases, J lost 3 bases, and 13 bases lay in between. CDR3 sequence: CASSLFGGMDTEAFF. CDR3 DNA: TGTGCCAGCAGCTTATTTGGGGGTATGGACACTGAAGCTTTCTTT.

Only a few counts were recorded for this clonotype. The rearrangement uses TRBV10-3 and TRBJ2-3, with TRBD2 matching 11 bases. V trimming: 7 bases; J trimming: 2 bases; junction bases outside the gene matches: 8. Germline CDR1 ENHRY, CDR2 SYGVKD. The length of the CDR3 is 16 residues. The CDR3 reads CAIKGRLAGITDTQYF. In DNA, the CDR3 is TGTGCCATCAAAGGACGACTAGCGGGGATCACAGATACGCAGTATTTT.

The J gene is TRBJ2-5, the V gene TRBV28; the match to TRBD2 covers 9 bases. CDR3 size: 16 residues. V shed 2 bases, J shed 11 bases, and the junction held 15 bases outside the gene matches. Looked up from germline, CDR1 is MDHEN and CDR2 is SYDVKM. Written as DNA, the CDR3 is TGTGCCAGCAGTTTAAGGCGGGAGGGCCTTCTTTTATGGCAGTACTTC. This sequence encodes CASSLRREGLLLWQYF.

The sample holds a few counts of this clonotype. The chain combines TRBV20-1 with TRBJ2-5; 9 nucleotides agree with TRBD2. The CDR3 is 15 amino acids. V trimming: 5 bases; J trimming: 2 bases; junction bases outside the gene matches: 9. Germline CDR1 reads DFQATT; CDR2 reads SNEGSKA (reference sequence). Here the CDR3 reads CSAVAGGGEQETQYF. The CDR3 bases are TGCAGTGCTGTCGCCGGCGGGGGGGAACAAGAGACCCAGTACTTC.

This clonotype has just a few counts. The chain carries TRBV4-3 and TRBJ2-2, with TRBD2 matching over 10 bases. The trim removed 4 bases at V and 5 bases at J, leaving 4 bases unmatched. The CDR3 runs 15 residues. Germline V gives CDR1 LGHNA, CDR2 YSLEER. DNA for the CDR3: TGCGCCAGCAGCCCCGGGACTAGCGATACCGGGGAGCTGTTTTTT. Amino acid sequence: CASSPGTSDTGELFF.

CDR3 in DNA: TGTGCCAGCAGAGACCCCGGGGAGCTGTTTTTT. As protein: CASRDPGELFF. This chain links TRBV2 with TRBJ2-2; D unclear. The CDR3 has 11 residues. With 6 bases removed from V and 6 bases from J, the gap between germline ends came to 5 bases. Per the germline V gene, CDR1 is SNHLY and CDR2 is FYNNEI.

The CDR3 region is CAWSPPGTGRYGYTF. CDR3 DNA: TGTGCCTGGAGTCCACCCGGGACAGGGCGCTATGGCTACACCTTC. This chain joins TRBV30 and TRBJ1-2; 9 bases agree with TRBD1. This CDR3 contains 15 residues. After removal of 2 bases from V and 4 bases from J, the junction contained 8 bases not matched to a gene. Germline V lookup: CDR1 GTSNPN, CDR2 SVGIG (reference sequence).

This clonotype was seen more than once but under ten times. The chain recombines TRBV27 with TRBJ2-7; maybe TRBD1 (5 bases). The CDR3 is 13 residues long. Germline V gives CDR1 MNHEY, CDR2 SMNVEV (reference sequence). V lost 8 bases, J lost 2 bases, and 13 bases lay in between. CDR3 coding DNA: TGTGCCAGCGCCCTCAGGGCCCCCTACGAGCAGTACTTC. Its protein product is CASALRAPYEQYF.

This chain links TRBV20-1 with TRBJ1-1; 9 bases fit TRBD1. V shed 5 bases, J shed 4 bases, and the junction held 5 bases outside the gene matches. This CDR3 spans 13 amino acids. Germline V gene data show CDR1 as DFQATT and CDR2 as SNEGSKA (reference sequence). This CDR3 is CSAPGTGSTEAFF. In nucleotides, the CDR3 is TGCAGTGCTCCCGGGACAGGGAGCACTGAAGCTTTCTTT.

In this sample, this clonotype turned up once. This chain joins TRBV20-1 and TRBJ2-2; D is possibly TRBD1 or TRBD2 (5 bases each). The germline V gene encodes CDR1 DFQATT and CDR2 SNEGSKA (reference sequence). Trimming took 1 base from V and 4 from J, leaving 10 bases between them. This CDR3 contains 14 residues. The chain's CDR3 is CSARAGTRTGELFF. In DNA form, the CDR3 reads TGCAGTGCTAGAGCCGGGACCCGCACCGGGGAGCTGTTTTTT.

The chain uses TRBV6-5 and TRBJ2-3, with D perhaps matching TRBD1 (5 bases). V lost 5 bases to trimming and J lost 9 bases, with 18 bases between them. CDR1 and CDR2 (germline): MNHEY, SVGAGI. This CDR3 contains 14 residues. Written as DNA, the CDR3 is TGTGCCAGCAGTGACCGCCAGGGAAAGTGGACGCAGTATTTT. It is translated as CASSDRQGKWTQYF.

V gene TRBV4-3 combines with J gene TRBJ2-1; D is unresolved. Germline-derived CDR1 and CDR2 are LGHNA and YSLEER. The CDR3 totals 13 residues. Trimming pared 0 bases from V and 8 bases from J, leaving 8 bases between. CDR3 sequence (DNA): TGCGCCAGCAGCCAAGATTACCCGGATGAGCAGTTCTTC. It translates to CASSQDYPDEQFF.

The chain recombines TRBV28 with TRBJ1-5; D is unclear. The CDR3 has 14 amino acids. The V and J ends lost 5 bases and 0 bases respectively, with 8 bases between them. Germline V CDR1 and CDR2: MDHEN, SYDVKM. The CDR3 sequence is CASSPPNSNQPQHF. CDR3 coding DNA: TGTGCCAGCAGTCCTCCGAATAGCAATCAGCCCCAGCATTTT. The full variable domain, rest sourced from reference TRBV28 and TRBJ1-5, is DVKVTQSSRYLVKRTGEKVFLECVQDMDHENMFWYRQDPGLGLRLIYFSYDVKMKEKGDIPEGYSVSREKKERFSLILESASTNQTSMYLCASSPPNSNQPQHFGDGTRLSIL.

CDR3 in amino acids: CASTVLDRRNEKLFF. The CDR3 DNA reads as TGTGCCAGCACCGTCCTTGACAGGAGGAATGAAAAACTGTTTTTT. The chain uses TRBV7-9 and TRBJ1-4; possibly TRBD1 for D (6 bases). Per the germline V gene, CDR1 is SEHNR and CDR2 is FQNEAQ (reference sequence). Trimming removed 7 bases from V and 5 bases from J, with 17 bases in between. The CDR3 is 15 residues long.

The J gene is TRBJ1-2, the V gene TRBV27; maybe TRBD1 (6 bases). Trimming stripped 4 bases from V and 4 bases from J, with 16 bases between. Per germline, CDR1 MNHEY and CDR2 SMNVEV (reference sequence). The CDR3 is 15 residues long. DNA of the CDR3: TGTGCCAGCAGTTGGGGGGCAGGACCCACCTATGGCTACACCTTC. Amino acid sequence: CASSWGAGPTYGYTF.

This clonotype was counted only a few times. The chain is built from TRBV4-3 and TRBJ2-3; 11 bases are shared with TRBD2. This CDR3 is built from 16 residues. The V gene end was trimmed by 5 bases and the J gene end by 5 bases; junction bases not matched to a gene: 9. Germline CDR1 reads LGHNA; CDR2 reads YSLEER. The CDR3 protein is CASSKQLAGVIDTQYF. DNA of the CDR3: TGCGCCAGCAGCAAACAACTAGCGGGGGTCATAGATACGCAGTATTTT.

The chain uses TRBV20-1 and TRBJ2-5; TRBD2 matches 8 bases. The junction had 17 bases not matched to a gene; V was cut back by 6 bases and J by 11 bases. This CDR3 has 14 amino acids. Germline V lookup: CDR1 DFQATT, CDR2 SNEGSKA (reference sequence). In DNA, the CDR3 is TGCAGTGCGTCGGATGCGGGGGGCCGCAATGAGCAGTACTTC. Translation gives CSASDAGGRNEQYF.

Remarks on this clonotype: The germline gene is not matched at one end of the junction; a read error may be the cause. This chain connects TRBV7-3 to TRBJ1-2, with D possibly being TRBD1 (5 bases). The CDR3 has 15 residues. The germline V gene has CDR1 SGHTA and CDR2 FQGTGA. CDR3 loop: CANSPQRQGAGGYTF. The CDR3 nucleotides read TGTGCCAACAGCCCCCAAAGGCAGGGAGCTGGGGGCTACACCTTC.

This clonotype was counted a few times. The chain recombines TRBV12-3 or TRBV12-4 with TRBJ2-1, with 10 bases that match TRBD1. The CDR3 loop spans 15 amino acids. V shed 3 bases, J shed 3 bases, and the junction held 2 bases outside the gene matches. CDR3 nucleotides: TGTGCCAGCAGTTTTGGACAGGGGGTCTACAATGAGCAGTTCTTC. Protein product: CASSFGQGVYNEQFF.

The chain combines TRBV20-1 with TRBJ1-5; D gene ambiguous. V was cut by 6 bases and J by 6 bases, with 12 bases left in between. Germline V gene lookup returns CDR1 DFQATT and CDR2 SNEGSKA (reference sequence). The CDR3 extends over 12 amino acids. The CDR3 spells CSAAGRAQPQHF. The DNA for the CDR3 is TGCAGTGCCGCGGGCCGGGCTCAGCCCCAGCATTTT.

This clonotype turned up a few times. The rearrangement joins TRBV29-1 to TRBJ2-4; D possibly matches TRBD1 or TRBD2 (5 bases each). Germline CDR1 and CDR2: SQVTM and ANQGSEA. This CDR3 is built from 13 residues. The V end lost 3 bases, the J end lost 7 bases, and 13 bases lay between the germline ends. CDR3 in DNA: TGCAGCGTTGATTTATGGGGGAAGAACATTCAGTACTTC. It is translated as CSVDLWGKNIQYF.

This clonotype turned up a few times. The rearrangement joins TRBV18 to TRBJ1-2; D is ambiguous. The V end lost 0 bases, the J end lost 2 bases, and 7 bases lay between the germline ends. Germline V gene data show CDR1 as KGHSH and CDR2 as LQKENI. The CDR3 consists of 14 residues. The chain's CDR3 is CASSPPKGNYGYTF. CDR3 DNA sequence: TGTGCCAGCTCACCACCAAAGGGAAACTATGGCTACACCTTC.

This clonotype was seen a single time. This chain connects TRBV27 to TRBJ1-6; D gene uncertain. V was pared by 2 bases and J by 2 bases, with 10 bases between. This CDR3 is built from 16 residues. The germline V gene encodes CDR1 MNHEY and CDR2 SMNVEV (reference sequence). Written as DNA, the CDR3 is TGTGCCAGCAGTTTAGCAACTCTTCCCTATAATTCACCCCTCCACTTT. It specifies CASSLATLPYNSPLHF.